This T cell receptor (beta chain) stems from a study of radiotherapy plus CTLA-4 blockade in lung cancer. Study information: Disease control was seen in approximately 29% of patients, objective responses in more than 15%.

V dropped 0 bases and J dropped 5 bases, with 11 bases sitting between them. Germline V lookup: CDR1 MNHEY, CDR2 SVGAGI. This CDR3 spans 14 amino acids. Some clones are missing from TCRdb's copy, which holds only in-frame ones; the method was immunoSEQ multiplex PCR. The sample comprises around 99,000 clones, about 91% of which are singletons, and 4.9% rests with the top ten. Points on this clone: The antigen remains undetermined.

Enrolled patients, whose metastatic non-small-cell lung cancer was chemo-refractory, received focal radiation plus CTLA-4 blockade with ipilimumab. Whole-study findings and limits: Reports state that early shifts in blood T cell clones, with interferon-beta, best predicted response. Radiotherapy plus ipilimumab was followed by expansion in blood of tumor-derived TCR clones.

V is TRBV6-5 and J is TRBJ2-7; D is unresolved. This sequence originates from a human donor with non-small cell lung cancer that progressed on radiotherapy plus ipilimumab. The material was peripheral blood, obtained from a patient treated with radiotherapy plus ipilimumab. CDR3: CASSYSRRGNEQYF. Written as DNA, the CDR3 is TGTGCCAGCAGTTACTCACGACGTGGGAACGAGCAGTACTTC.